This passage covers 28 T cell receptor beta chains from one sample sequenced in a study of vaccination and CD4 T cells after COVID-19. No cognate antigen is known for these TCRs. Treatment described: roughly ten-day PBMC culture with coronavirus spike peptide pools or control peptides (ViraFEST assay). Cultured CD4+ T cell DNA was sequenced using the Oncomine TCR Beta short-read assay. TCRdb used MiXCR to reprocess the PCR reads, holding one entry per CDR3 protein. This table has about 20,000 distinct CDR3 sequences, less than 55% appearing once. Specimen: CD4+ T cells from blood, cultured in vitro, collected after SARS-CoV-2 vaccination. Every receptor here comes from a human donor who had recovered from COVID-19.

The J gene is TRBJ2-1, the V gene TRBV7-8, with 7 positions matching TRBD2. CDR3 length: 15 amino acids. J lost 9 bases, V lost 1 base, and 9 bases had no gene match. Per germline, CDR1 SGHVS and CDR2 FQNEAQ. CDR3 DNA: TGTGCCAGCAGCTTAGAGCGGGCCACGGGAGGTGAGCAGTTCTTC. This sequence encodes CASSLERATGGEQFF.

This clonotype has a handful of counts. J is TRBJ2-6 and V is TRBV6-1, with unresolved D. CDR3 length equals 14 residues. Germline CDR1 and CDR2: MNHNS and SASEGT. Trimming removed 6 bases at V and 0 bases at J, with 6 bases between. CDR3: CASRWSSGANVLTF. The CDR3 nucleotides read TGTGCCAGCAGGTGGAGCTCTGGGGCCAACGTCCTGACTTTC.

The chain uses TRBV6-1 and TRBJ2-7, with D unresolved. There are 14 residues in the CDR3. The V end was cut by 6 bases, the J end by 2 bases, with 14 bases between. CDR1 is MNHNS, CDR2 SASEGT, per germline. The DNA for the CDR3 is TGTGCCAGCAGCCCCGGGTCGGTACCCTACGAGCAGTACTTC. As protein: CASSPGSVPYEQYF.

This clonotype appeared a few times. V and J are TRBV11-3 and TRBJ2-7; 9 nucleotides agree with TRBD1. The V gene's germline CDR1 is SGHNT and CDR2 YENEEA. V lost 0 bases, J lost 2 bases, and 11 bases stayed unmatched. The CDR3 is 18 residues long. The CDR3 nucleotides read TGTGCCAGCAGCTTAGACCACGTACCGGGACAGGGCCCCTACGAGCAGTACTTC. Translating gives CASSLDHVPGQGPYEQYF.

This clonotype turned up a few times. This rearrangement joins TRBV20-1 to TRBJ1-2; D not resolved. CDR1 and CDR2 from the germline V gene are DFQATT and SNEGSKA (reference sequence). The ends were cut back, 0 bases at V and 8 bases at J, with 13 bases in the middle. The CDR3 consists of 13 residues. The CDR3 loop is CSARDVNNQGYTF. CDR3 bases: TGCAGTGCTAGAGATGTGAATAACCAGGGCTACACCTTC.

This chain links TRBV27 with TRBJ2-6; TRBD2 might be the D (6 bases). V gave up 5 bases and J gave up 4 bases, with 18 bases separating them. CDR1 and CDR2 (germline): MNHEY, SMNVEV (reference sequence). CDR3 length: 17 amino acids. The CDR3 region has the DNA TGTGCCAGCAGTGAAATCGTCGGGGGAAGAGGGGCCAACGTCCTGACTTTC. This translates into CASSEIVGGRGANVLTF.

V usage is TRBV2 and J usage is TRBJ2-3, with TRBD2 identical over 8 bases. The CDR3 spans 15 residues. Germline CDR1 is SNHLY and CDR2 is FYNNEI. Losses at the gene ends were 5 bases for V and 2 bases for J; bases not matched to a gene: 6. CDR3 DNA: TGTGCCAGCAGTCTCGGGAGGGCCCCCACAGATACGCAGTATTTT. It translates to CASSLGRAPTDTQYF.

The gene calls are TRBV19 and TRBJ2-7; D may be TRBD1 (5 bases). This CDR3 spans 13 amino acids. CDR1 LNHDA and CDR2 SQIVND come from the germline V gene (reference sequence). Trimming took off 3 bases at V and 7 bases at J, with 13 bases between the two ends. The CDR3 sequence is CASSIELRDEQYF. The DNA of the CDR3 is TGTGCCAGTAGTATCGAGCTCAGGGATGAGCAGTACTTC.

This clonotype was observed a few times. The chain joins TRBV6-2 or TRBV6-3 to TRBJ1-2; 7 nucleotides line up with TRBD1. The CDR3 is 15 residues long. From germline, CDR1 is MNHEY and CDR2 SVGEGT. J lost 6 bases, V lost 2 bases, and 9 bases had no gene match. The CDR3 reads CASSYDGGQSHGYTF. In DNA, the CDR3 is TGTGCCAGCAGTTACGACGGGGGACAGTCTCATGGCTACACCTTC.

This clonotype was detected only a few times. The rearrangement joins TRBV27 to TRBJ2-2; unclear D gene. V shed 3 bases and J shed 8 bases, with 16 bases lying between them. The germline gives CDR1 MNHEY, CDR2 SMNVEV (reference sequence). The CDR3 totals 15 residues. The CDR3 DNA sequence: TGTGCCAGCAGTTTCTACCTAGGCCCACCTGGGGAGCTGTTTTTT. This gives the protein CASSFYLGPPGELFF.

This clonotype was seen more than once but under ten times. The chain links TRBV20-1 to TRBJ2-2, with D perhaps matching TRBD2 (7 bases). The V end was cut by 0 bases, the J end by 2 bases, with 13 bases between. The CDR3 is made up of 16 amino acids. The germline CDR1 and CDR2 sequences are DFQATT and SNEGSKA (reference sequence). CDR3 sequence: CSARDPRGANTGELFF. Here the CDR3 DNA reads TGCAGTGCTAGAGATCCACGGGGGGCAAACACCGGGGAGCTGTTTTTT.

V gene TRBV7-2 combines with J gene TRBJ1-1, with D perhaps matching TRBD1 (5 bases). The V and J ends lost 2 bases and 5 bases respectively, with 12 bases between them. Germline V lookup: CDR1 SGHTA, CDR2 FQGNSA. CDR3 length: 14 residues. DNA for the CDR3: TGTGCCAGCAGCTTATGGGCCGGGGGGACTGAAGCTTTCTTT. Encoded protein: CASSLWAGGTEAFF.

The chain is built from TRBV5-1 and TRBJ1-2; D is uncertain. The CDR3 length is 13 residues. Trimming left V 7 bases short and J 0 bases short, with 10 bases between. Looked up from germline, CDR1 is SGHRS and CDR2 is YFSETQ. The CDR3 DNA sequence: TGCGCCAGCGGTGGAGGAGCTAACTATGGCTACACCTTC. Its protein is CASGGGANYGYTF. The full variable domain, completed using reference TRBV5-1 and TRBJ1-2, is KAGVTQTPRYLIKTRGQQVTLSCSPISGHRSVSWYQQTPGQGLQFLFEYFSETQRNKGNFPGRFSGRQFSNSRSEMNVSTLELGDSALYLCASGGGANYGYTFGSGTRLTVV.

This clonotype showed up just once. V usage is TRBV6-1 and J usage is TRBJ2-2, with 7 bases that match TRBD1. The CDR3 contains 15 residues. The V and J ends lost 4 bases and 7 bases, in that order; junction bases with no gene match: 9. CDR1 and CDR2 (germline): MNHNS, SASEGT. This chain's CDR3 is CASSGRTGAGGELFF. DNA of the CDR3: TGTGCCAGCAGTGGACGAACAGGGGCGGGCGGGGAGCTGTTTTTT.

V and J are TRBV7-9 and TRBJ2-7; D not certain. The V end was cut by 11 bases, the J end by 1 base, with 15 bases between. The V gene's germline CDR1 is SEHNR and CDR2 FQNEAQ (reference sequence). CDR3 length: 13 amino acids. The CDR3 DNA reads as TGTGCCCCCCCCCCGGGCAGGTCCTACGAGCAGTACTTC. Translated, it gives CAPPPGRSYEQYF.

This clonotype was counted only a few times. V is TRBV7-9 and J is TRBJ2-5, with D uncertain. This CDR3 has 12 amino acids. V was pared by 5 bases and J by 5 bases, with 9 bases between. The germline gives CDR1 SEHNR, CDR2 FQNEAQ (reference sequence). CDR3 bases: TGTGCCAGCAGCCCCTCGCCTGAGACCCAGTACTTC. Translated, it gives CASSPSPETQYF. Together with reference TRBV7-9 and TRBJ2-5, the CDR3 gives the full variable domain: DTGVSQNPRHKITKRGQNVTFRCDPISEHNRLYWYRQTLGQGPEFLTYFQNEAQLEKSRLLSDRFSAERPKGSFSTLEIQRTEQGDSAMYLCASSPSPETQYFGPGTRLLVL.

This clonotype showed up just a few times. The CDR3 is CSADTQLNTEAFF. The CDR3 region has the DNA TGCAGTGCTGACACGCAGCTGAACACTGAAGCTTTCTTT. The chain uses TRBV20-1 and TRBJ1-1; D is unclear. V lost 5 bases, J lost 0 bases, and 10 bases lay in between. The CDR3 runs to 13 residues. Germline V gene data show CDR1 as DFQATT and CDR2 as SNEGSKA (reference sequence).

The chain couples TRBV7-2 to TRBJ1-5; D gene unclear. CDR3 length: 13 residues. Trimming cost V 5 bases and J 6 bases, with 11 bases left between them. The germline V gene encodes CDR1 SGHTA and CDR2 FQGNSA. The CDR3 is CASSPSSGQPQHF. DNA of the CDR3: TGTGCCAGCAGCCCATCATCGGGTCAGCCCCAGCATTTT.

This clonotype was recorded only once. V usage is TRBV11-3 and J usage is TRBJ2-6, with D unclear. The V and J ends lost 4 bases and 1 base respectively, with 8 bases between them. The CDR3 loop spans 15 amino acids. CDR1 is SGHNT, CDR2 YENEEA, per germline. As DNA, the CDR3 is TGTGCCAGCAGCTCGACGGGTTCTGGGGCCAACGTCCTGACTTTC. It codes for CASSSTGSGANVLTF.

This clonotype was counted only a few times. CDR3 nucleotide sequence: TGCAGTGCAGACGGGGTACTAGGGAACACTGAAGCTTTCTTT. This encodes CSADGVLGNTEAFF. The V and J genes are TRBV20-1 and TRBJ1-1, with D unclear. The germline V and J ends were trimmed by 6 bases and 1 base, with 15 bases remaining between them. Germline V lookup: CDR1 DFQATT, CDR2 SNEGSKA (reference sequence). CDR3 size: 14 residues.

V gene TRBV20-1 combines with J gene TRBJ1-1; D unclear. Germline CDR1 reads DFQATT; CDR2 reads SNEGSKA (reference sequence). V gave up 6 bases and J gave up 2 bases, with 19 bases separating them. This CDR3 has 15 amino acids. The CDR3 coding sequence is TGCAGTGCCCCCTCGGCAGGTCGACCTAACACTGAAGCTTTCTTT. Its translation: CSAPSAGRPNTEAFF.

The table lists this clonotype with a few counts. The chain employs TRBV27 and TRBJ1-2; D uncertain. Trimming cost V 9 bases and J 4 bases, with 3 bases left between them. Germline-derived CDR1 and CDR2 are MNHEY and SMNVEV (reference sequence). This CDR3 is built from 9 residues. This CDR3 is CASFYGYTF. In DNA form, the CDR3 reads TGTGCCAGTTTCTATGGCTACACCTTC.

The chain carries TRBV20-1 and TRBJ1-5; D not resolved. The germline V gene encodes CDR1 DFQATT and CDR2 SNEGSKA (reference sequence). The CDR3 extends over 15 amino acids. V lost 1 base to trimming and J lost 6 bases, with 16 bases between them. The CDR3: CSARALHRFSQPQHF. CDR3 coding DNA: TGCAGTGCTAGAGCTTTACATAGGTTTAGTCAGCCCCAGCATTTT.

This chain uses TRBV28 with TRBJ1-2; no reliable D call. Per the germline V gene, CDR1 is MDHEN and CDR2 is SYDVKM. This CDR3 comprises 12 residues. V lost 5 bases, J lost 7 bases, and 11 bases lay in between. DNA for the CDR3: TGTGCCAGCAGTGTGGACCGGCGTGGCTACACCTTC. This codes for CASSVDRRGYTF.

J is TRBJ1-5 and V is TRBV10-1, with TRBD1 matching over 9 bases. With V trimmed by 4 bases and J by 3 bases, 10 bases remained unmatched. This CDR3 has 17 residues. CDR1 is WNHNN, CDR2 SYGVQD, per germline (reference sequence). CDR3 nucleotide sequence: TGCGCCAGCAGTGGTACCGGACAGGGGTCGAACAATCAGCCCCAGCATTTT. Residues: CASSGTGQGSNNQPQHF.

The rearrangement uses TRBV6-1 and TRBJ1-5; D ambiguous. Per germline, CDR1 MNHNS and CDR2 SASEGT. Trimming stripped 5 bases from V and 0 bases from J, with 20 bases between. This CDR3 comprises 18 residues. CDR3 DNA sequence: TGTGCCAGCAGTATTTACGGGGTATCCGGAGGTAGCAATCAGCCCCAGCATTTT. Encoded protein: CASSIYGVSGGSNQPQHF.

V is TRBV7-2 and J is TRBJ1-2; perhaps TRBD1 as D (5 bases). This CDR3 region has 15 residues. Germline CDR1 and CDR2: SGHTA and FQGNSA. Trimming stripped 5 bases from V and 3 bases from J, with 16 bases between. CDR3 sequence reads: CASSTLGLGDYGYTF. The CDR3 nucleotides read TGTGCCAGCAGCACACTTGGGTTGGGGGACTATGGCTACACCTTC.

This clonotype was seen only once. J is TRBJ1-2 and V is TRBV28, with 8 nucleotides matching TRBD1. Looked up from germline, CDR1 is MDHEN and CDR2 is SYDVKM. The J segment lost 0 bases and the V segment lost 4 bases, leaving 10 bases of the junction unmatched. CDR3 length: 17 amino acids. CDR3 loop: CASSSPRTGLANYGYTF. In nucleotides, the CDR3 is TGTGCCAGCAGTTCCCCGAGGACAGGGTTAGCTAACTATGGCTACACCTTC.